This T cell receptor beta chain was obtained from a study of regulatory T cells in long-lasting Graves disease. Assembly of TCR beta libraries relied on iRepertoire HTBI primers together with Arm-PCR of CDR3 regions. MiXCR was run by TCRdb on the multiplex PCR reads, yielding one entry per CDR3 protein. The sample consists of roughly 500,000 distinct CDR3 sequences, under 25% of them appearing once. This clonotype was seen many times. Trimming removed 6 bases from V and 2 bases from J; junction bases left unmatched: 7. This CDR3 has 16 amino acids. Germline loops: CDR1 SNHLY, CDR2 FYNNEI. Time point here: persistent/refractory GD, antithyroid drugs over 5 years with positive TRAb. PBMC-derived RNA was used for the TCR library.

This TCR came from a female donor with Graves disease. The rearrangement uses TRBV2 and TRBJ2-4; 10 nucleotides align to TRBD2. This specimen was peripheral blood mononuclear cells (PBMCs), taken when the disease was refractory, from a patient treated with antithyroid drugs. The CDR3 is CASRDGLAASKNIQYF. The DNA of the CDR3 is TGTGCCAGCAGAGATGGACTAGCGGCCTCCAAAAACATTCAGTACTTC.